A selection of T cell receptor beta chains follows, all from one sample in a study of blood T cell repertoires in COVID-19. Only in-frame clones appear in the TCRdb table, and some are missing; sequencing was by immunoSEQ multiplex PCR. In the table there are a few hundred thousand clones, 89% of which are singletons. Sequenced input: peripheral blood. These receptors all stem from a woman younger than 45 with COVID-19, enrolled during active disease. Each CDR3 is given with its conserved first and last residue. A D gene is named only where the DNA matches it firmly. Only part of the rows carry a size: once, few, many, or a class if the clone is expanded.

v_call,clone_size,j_call,d_call,cdr3_nt,cdr3_aa
TRBV2,few,TRBJ1-2,NA,TGTGCCAGCCAGGGACTCCACTATGGCTACACCTTC,CASQGLHYGYTF
TRBV7-9,NA,TRBJ2-1,TRBD1,TGTGCCAGCAGCTTAGAGGACAGGGGTCCCTACAATGAGCAGTTCTTC,CASSLEDRGPYNEQFF
TRBV19,NA,TRBJ1-3,TRBD1,TGTGCCAGTTCCCAATCAGGGGGTCCTGGAAACACCATATATTTT,CASSQSGGPGNTIYF
TRBV10-2,NA,TRBJ1-1,NA,TGCGCCAGCAGTTACAGCCTGAACACTGAAGCTTTCTTT,CASSYSLNTEAFF
TRBV4-1,NA,TRBJ1-5,NA,TGCGCCAGCAGCCAAGGGGCGGGGCGCAATCAGCCCCAGCATTTT,CASSQGAGRNQPQHF
TRBV7-2,once,TRBJ2-5,NA,TGTGCCAGCAGCCCCCGTCCCCGTGGGGCGTCCCAGTACTTC,CASSPRPRGASQYF
TRBV6-6,NA,TRBJ1-3,NA,TGTGCCAGCAGTCCTAGTGAGCCCTTTGCTGGAAACACCATATATTTT,CASSPSEPFAGNTIYF
TRBV10-1,once,TRBJ2-5,NA,TGCGCCAGCAGTTTCGGAGGGAATAAGGAGACCCAGTACTTC,CASSFGGNKETQYF
TRBV7-8,NA,TRBJ2-1,TRBD2,TGTGCCAGCAGCTTTGAGGTTCTAGCGGGGTTATACAATGAGCAGTTCTTC,CASSFEVLAGLYNEQFF
TRBV7-9,NA,TRBJ1-5,NA,TGTGCCAGCAGCTCGGGGGTCGGCCAGCCCCAGCATTTT,CASSSGVGQPQHF
TRBV18,NA,TRBJ1-2,NA,TGTGCCAGCTCACCGGGGGGGCTGTACTATGGCTACACCTTC,CASSPGGLYYGYTF
TRBV12-3/TRBV12-4,NA,TRBJ1-2,TRBD1,TGTGCCAGCAGCGAACAGGGGCTTTATGGCTACACCTTC,CASSEQGLYGYTF
TRBV10-1,NA,TRBJ2-3,TRBD2,TGCGCCAGCAGCTCCGGGACTAGTACGGCAGATACGCAGTATTTT,CASSSGTSTADTQYF
TRBV5-4,NA,TRBJ2-1,TRBD2,TGTGCCAGCAGCATAACTAGCGCCTCCTACAATGAGCAGTTCTTC,CASSITSASYNEQFF
TRBV5-5,NA,TRBJ2-7,TRBD2,TGTGCCAGCAGCCCCGGGACTAGTGGCGAGCAGTACTTC,CASSPGTSGEQYF
TRBV6-5,NA,TRBJ1-1,NA,TGTGCCAGCTGCGTAGAGCTGAACACTGAAGCTTTCTTT,CASCVELNTEAFF
TRBV9,NA,TRBJ2-3,TRBD2,TGTGCCAGCAGCCCACAGCGGGGGCTTCTCACAGATACGCAGTATTTT,CASSPQRGLLTDTQYF